This entry lists 10 T cell receptor beta chains sequenced from one sample in a study of cytomegalovirus exposure and HLA in healthy donors. 60 Vbeta and 13 Jbeta primers were used in PCR. Sequenced by immunoSEQ multiplex PCR; TCRdb stores in-frame clones only, minus some. Its table records around 74,000 clones. Sequencing was carried out using PBMCs. The receptors shown here come from a man aged 45 to 65 in good health and CMV-seropositive.

V gene TRBV14 combines with J gene TRBJ1-1; D is unresolved. Germline-derived CDR1 and CDR2 are SGHDN and FVKESK. V was cut by 2 bases and J by 2 bases, with 15 bases left in between. The CDR3 runs 16 residues. CDR3 residues: CASSQILTSSNTEAFF. CDR3 nucleotides: TGTGCCAGCAGCCAAATCTTGACATCGTCAAACACTGAAGCTTTCTTT. Using reference TRBV14 and TRBJ1-1 for the parts outside the CDR3, the full variable domain is EAGVTQFPSHSVIEKGQTVTLRCDPISGHDNLYWYRRVMGKEIKFLLHFVKESKQDESGMPNNRFLAERTGGTYSTLKVQPAELEDSGVYFCASSQILTSSNTEAFFGQGTRLTVV.

The CDR3 reads CASSSQVNTEAFF. The DNA of the CDR3 is TGTGCCAGCAGCTCACAGGTGAACACTGAAGCTTTCTTT. The chain combines TRBV7-9 with TRBJ1-1; tentative D call: TRBD1 (5 bases). Between the trimmed V and J ends, which lost 4 bases and 0 bases, there was a span of 6 bases. From germline, CDR1 is SEHNR and CDR2 FQNEAQ (reference sequence). The length of the CDR3 is 13 residues.

The chain recombines TRBV5-1 with TRBJ2-5, with 7 bases fitting TRBD1. The CDR3 runs to 15 residues. Germline V gene lookup returns CDR1 SGHRS and CDR2 YFSETQ. The ends lost 4 bases at V and 0 bases at J; junction bases unmatched: 6. The CDR3 coding sequence is TGCGCCAGCAGCCGGGACAGTACGTACCAAGAGACCCAGTACTTC. It yields the protein CASSRDSTYQETQYF.

V and J are TRBV29-1 and TRBJ2-7; 7 bases are shared with TRBD2. The CDR3 totals 13 residues. The V segment lost 3 bases and the J segment 7 bases; nucleotides outside the gene matches: 9. The V gene's germline CDR1 is SQVTM and CDR2 ANQGSEA. Written as DNA, the CDR3 is TGCAGCGTTGAGCGCCAGGTCGGGGGGGAGCAGTACTTC. This sequence encodes CSVERQVGGEQYF.

The V call is TRBV2, the J call TRBJ2-5; D is unresolved. This CDR3 region has 15 residues. The germline CDR1 and CDR2 sequences are SNHLY and FYNNEI. Trimming took off 1 base at V and 0 bases at J, with 9 bases between the two ends. The CDR3 bases are TGTGCCAGCAGTGAAGAGAGGTGGTACCAAGAGACCCAGTACTTC. It translates to CASSEERWYQETQYF.

As for this clone: Other DNA sequences in the same sample also yield this CDR3. The chain uses TRBV6-1 and TRBJ2-7; 7 positions agree with TRBD1. CDR1 and CDR2 from the germline V gene are MNHNS and SASEGT. This CDR3 is built from 15 residues. The CDR3 spells CASSGRGYSSYEQYV. CDR3 bases: TGCGCCAGCAGTGGCAGGGGGTACAGCTCCTACGAGCAGTACGTC.

The rearrangement joins TRBV15 to TRBJ1-3; perhaps TRBD1 as D (5 bases). Germline CDR1 is LNHNV and CDR2 is YYDKDF (reference sequence). The CDR3 is 14 residues long. The germline V and J ends were trimmed by 2 bases and 6 bases, with 11 bases remaining between them. The DNA for the CDR3 is TGTGCCACCAGCAGACAAGGGGCAGCAAACACCATATATTTT. Translation: CATSRQGAANTIYF.

This rearrangement joins TRBV6-1 to TRBJ2-1; a possible D gene is TRBD2 (5 bases). The ends were cut back, 8 bases at V and 8 bases at J, with 10 bases in the middle. The CDR3 covers 11 residues. Per germline, CDR1 MNHNS and CDR2 SASEGT. CDR3 bases: TGTGCCAGCTCGGGAATGTATGAGCAGTTCTTC. Protein sequence: CASSGMYEQFF.

Worth noting for this clone: At the DNA level, this CDR3 is encoded by other sequences in the same sample as well. The chain joins TRBV30 to TRBJ1-2, with 7 bases aligning to TRBD1. Germline V lookup: CDR1 GTSNPN, CDR2 SVGIG (reference sequence). The CDR3 is 16 residues long. J lost 5 bases, V lost 5 bases, and 17 bases had no gene match. The DNA of the CDR3 is TGTGCCTGGTCACAGGGGAGAATCGAATTGAATTATGGCTACACCTTC. Protein product: CAWSQGRIELNYGYTF.

The rearrangement uses TRBV6-1 and TRBJ1-5; D unclear. CDR1 and CDR2 from the germline V gene are MNHNS and SASEGT. Trimming took off 5 bases at V and 11 bases at J, with 13 bases between the two ends. CDR3 length equals 12 residues. The chain's CDR3 is CASSIRVRSQHF. CDR3 bases: TGTGCCAGCAGTATCCGGGTTCGGTCCCAGCATTTT.